This T cell receptor (beta chain) was sequenced during a study of graft-versus-host responses after intestinal transplantation. Looking at the study overall: Those transplanted obtained multivisceral, liver-intestinal, or isolated intestinal grafts. Recipients were all induced with anti-thymocyte globulin, then given tacrolimus and steroids for around three years.

General study results and limits: After transplant, early declines in HvG clones were associated with peak levels of circulating GvH clones. Allografts from individuals with graft-donor T cell macrochimerism displayed high graft-versus-host to host-versus-graft clonal ratios.

Regarding this clone: The antigen is not known.

The repertoire was sequenced with immunoSEQ multiplex PCR; TCRdb's copy has only in-frame clones and lacks some. The table includes 80,000 or so clones, about nine tenths detected once. V was cut by 1 base and J by 3 bases, with 13 bases left in between. The CDR3 is made up of 15 amino acids. Germline CDR1 reads SGHNT; CDR2 reads YENEEA. This clonotype was sampled from a human patient who received an intestinal transplant, so some T cells may come from the graft donor. The rearrangement uses TRBV11-3 and TRBJ2-7, with D perhaps TRBD2 (6 bases). Sequencing used PBMCs, obtained 98 days after intestinal transplantation. The CDR3 DNA follows: TGTGCCAGCAGCTTAGGGCGGGGAGGAAACTACGAGCAGTACTTC. It is translated as CASSLGRGGNYEQYF.